This T cell receptor beta chain was observed in a study of CD8 T cells in Susac syndrome. The CDR3 contains 13 residues. Germline V CDR1 and CDR2: PRHDT, FYEKMQ (reference sequence). The V gene lost 3 bases and the J gene lost 6 bases, with 10 bases spanning the gap. About 0.5 to 1 ug RNA was reverse transcribed with random hexamers. MiXCR was run by TCRdb on the immunoSEQ multiplex PCR reads, yielding one entry per CDR3 protein. Of approximately 210,000 distinct CDR3 sequences in the sample, roughly 96% are singletons; the top ten hold 0.095%. The origin of this receptor is a human donor with multiple sclerosis. The sample comprised CD4+ T cells from PBMCs. The chain employs TRBV13 and TRBJ2-3; D gene uncertain. The CDR3 spells CASSLNRPDTQYF. The CDR3 region has the DNA TGTGCCAGCAGCTTGAACCGACCGGATACGCAGTATTTT.